The rows below give T cell receptor beta chains drawn from one sample of a study of T cell repertoires in ileal Crohn's disease. This table comes from immunoSEQ multiplex PCR, and its TCRdb copy is limited to in-frame clones, with some not included. The sample holds 1,700 or so clones, more than 75% seen once. Sequences were obtained from ileal tissue. These receptors came from an adult with Crohn's disease. Each CDR3 is given with its conserved first and last residue. Fields, in order: D gene, clone size, CDR3 length, J gene, V gene, CDR3 protein, CDR3 DNA. D genes are given only for firm matches. Clone sizes are given selectively: once, few, many, or a class where the clone is expanded.

- | - | 15 | TRBJ2-3 | TRBV4-2 | CASSQELVRTDTQYF | TGTGCCAGCAGCCAAGAGTTGGTTAGGACAGATACGCAGTATTTT
TRBD1 | once | 16 | TRBJ2-1 | TRBV2 | CASSEMQGAVYNEQFF | TGTGCCAGCAGTGAGATGCAGGGGGCCGTTTACAATGAGCAGTTCTTC
TRBD2 | - | 17 | TRBJ2-2 | TRBV27 | CASIHSLAGSNTGELFF | TGTGCCAGCATCCATTCACTAGCGGGCTCGAACACCGGGGAGCTGTTTTTT
- | - | 13 | TRBJ1-4 | TRBV5-1 | CASSGRDNEKLFF | TGCGCCAGCTCGGGACGGGATAATGAAAAACTGTTTTTT
TRBD1 | - | 13 | TRBJ1-6 | TRBV2 | CASRQGGNSPLHF | TGTGCCAGCCGACAGGGTGGTAATTCACCCCTCCACTTT
- | - | 15 | TRBJ1-5 | TRBV6-1 | CASSETGGGNQPQHF | TGTGCCAGCAGTGAGACCGGAGGGGGCAATCAGCCCCAGCATTTT
TRBD2 | - | 14 | TRBJ2-3 | TRBV7-8 | CASNQAGSTDTQYF | TGTGCCAGCAATCAAGCGGGGAGCACAGATACGCAGTATTTT
TRBD2 | - | 14 | TRBJ2-7 | TRBV6-6 | CASSSGLGKYEQYF | TGTGCCAGCAGTTCCGGACTAGGGAAGTACGAGCAGTACTTC
- | - | 16 | TRBJ2-1 | TRBV29-1 | CSVVGTGADSYNEQFF | TGCAGCGTTGTAGGAACGGGGGCCGACTCCTACAATGAGCAGTTCTTC
- | - | 18 | TRBJ2-6 | TRBV11-2 | CASSCRGKQQSRANVLTF | TGTGCCAGCAGCTGTAGAGGCAAGCAACAAAGTCGGGCCAACGTCCTGACTTTC
- | - | 14 | TRBJ1-1 | TRBV19 | CASSIAGLGTEAFF | TGTGCCAGTAGTATTGCCGGCTTAGGCACTGAAGCTTTCTTT
TRBD2 | - | 14 | TRBJ2-5 | TRBV7-8 | CASSLLLAGREQYF | TGTGCCAGCAGCTTATTACTAGCGGGGAGGGAGCAGTACTTC
TRBD2 | - | 16 | TRBJ2-4 | TRBV4-1 | CASSQDHSGGVNIQYF | TGCGCCAGCAGCCAGGACCATAGCGGGGGGGTCAACATTCAGTACTTC
- | once | 14 | TRBJ2-3 | TRBV5-1 | CASSLVPGTDTQYF | TGCGCCAGCAGCTTGGTGCCAGGGACAGATACGCAGTATTTT
- | - | 13 | TRBJ2-2 | TRBV5-3 | CARSPRDLGELFF | TGTGCCAGAAGCCCCCGGGACCTCGGGGAGCTGTTTTTT
- | once | 13 | TRBJ2-5 | TRBV18 | CASSPRGEETQYF | TGTGCCAGCTCACCCAGGGGGGAAGAGACCCAGTACTTC
TRBD2 | - | 15 | TRBJ2-5 | TRBV5-4 | CASSLGLAGEETQYF | TGTGCCAGCAGCTTGGGGCTAGCGGGGGAAGAGACCCAGTACTTC
- | - | 15 | TRBJ2-2 | TRBV1 | CTSSLGTSRNGELFF | TGCACCAGCAGCCTGGGGACTAGTCGTAACGGGGAGCTGTTTTTT
TRBD1 | - | 17 | TRBJ2-2 | TRBV9 | CASSARADRVYTGELFF | TGTGCCAGCAGCGCCCGGGCCGACAGGGTCTACACCGGGGAGCTGTTTTTT
- | - | 15 | TRBJ2-2 | TRBV27 | CASSSFGATTGELFF | TGTGCCAGCAGTTCCTTCGGGGCCACCACCGGGGAGCTGTTTTTT
- | - | 12 | TRBJ2-1 | TRBV5-1 | CASSFAWDEQFF | TGCGCCAGCAGCTTTGCCTGGGATGAGCAGTTCTTC
- | - | 14 | TRBJ1-2 | TRBV28 | CATSIPAGGYGYTF | TGTGCCACCTCAATCCCGGCGGGGGGATATGGCTACACCTTC
- | - | 16 | TRBJ1-4 | TRBV15 | CATSVHEGRGNEKLFF | TGTGCCACCAGCGTCCATGAGGGCAGGGGTAATGAAAAACTGTTTTTT
- | - | 15 | TRBJ1-2 | TRBV4-3 | CASSQDHATFYGYTF | TGCGCCAGCAGCCAAGATCACGCAACGTTCTATGGCTACACCTTC
- | - | 14 | TRBJ1-1 | TRBV28 | CASIVGGAPTEAFF | TGTGCCAGCATCGTCGGGGGGGCGCCCACTGAAGCTTTCTTT
- | few | 14 | TRBJ2-7 | TRBV27 | CASRGISFGYEQYF | TGTGCCAGCAGAGGGATCTCCTTTGGCTACGAGCAGTACTTC
- | - | 15 | TRBJ2-7 | TRBV7-2 | CASATGPGPQYEQYF | TGTGCCAGCGCCACAGGGCCAGGCCCTCAATACGAGCAGTACTTC
- | - | 18 | TRBJ2-1 | TRBV4-3 | CASSQEGGAASSYNEQFF | TGCGCCAGCAGCCAAGAAGGGGGAGCGGCGAGCTCCTACAATGAGCAGTTCTTC
TRBD2 | - | 14 | TRBJ2-1 | TRBV19 | CASSPSGGAGEQFF | TGTGCCAGTAGTCCTAGCGGGGGGGCCGGTGAGCAGTTCTTC
- | - | 15 | TRBJ1-1 | TRBV7-9 | CASSLEGVRVTEAFF | TGTGCCAGCAGCTTAGAGGGGGTCAGGGTCACTGAAGCTTTCTTT
TRBD2 | - | 16 | TRBJ2-1 | TRBV5-6 | CASSDTGTSGRNEQFF | TGTGCCAGCAGCGACACCGGGACTAGCGGGAGAAATGAGCAGTTCTTC
TRBD2 | - | 16 | TRBJ2-7 | TRBV9 | CASSPRTSGSGYEQYF | TGTGCCAGCAGCCCAAGGACTAGCGGGAGCGGCTACGAGCAGTACTTC
- | - | 13 | TRBJ2-7 | TRBV7-3 | CASSSDHGDEQYF | TGTGCCAGCAGCTCCGATCACGGGGACGAGCAGTACTTC
- | once | 15 | TRBJ1-1 | TRBV6-6 | CASTLSRQSNTEAFF | TGTGCCAGCACTCTATCCCGACAGTCGAACACTGAAGCTTTCTTT
- | few | 13 | TRBJ1-2 | TRBV29-1 | CSVEDDSTYGYTF | TGCAGCGTTGAAGACGACAGTACCTATGGCTACACCTTC
- | - | 16 | TRBJ2-1 | TRBV6-5 | CASSYSSGETYNEQFF | TGTGCCAGCAGTTACTCATCCGGGGAAACCTACAATGAGCAGTTCTTC
TRBD1 | - | 14 | TRBJ1-5 | TRBV28 | CATQTGGWVQPQHF | TGTGCCACCCAGACAGGGGGCTGGGTACAGCCCCAGCATTTT
- | once | 13 | TRBJ2-7 | TRBV12-5 | CASGWSDSYEQYF | TGTGCTAGTGGTTGGAGCGACTCCTACGAGCAGTACTTC
- | once | 13 | TRBJ1-1 | TRBV7-8 | CASSEGRLTEAFF | TGTGCCAGCAGCGAGGGACGACTCACTGAAGCTTTCTTT
TRBD2 | - | 16 | TRBJ2-3 | TRBV5-1 | CASSLGSSGRTDTQYF | TGCGCCAGCAGCTTGGGTTCTAGCGGGAGAACAGATACGCAGTATTTT
TRBD1 | - | 15 | TRBJ1-4 | TRBV25-1 | CASSQGASTNEKLFF | TGTGCCAGCAGCCAGGGGGCGTCAACTAATGAAAAACTGTTTTTT
- | - | 10 | TRBJ2-7 | TRBV23-1 | CASIGYEQYF | TGCGCCAGCATCGGATACGAGCAGTACTTC
- | - | 13 | TRBJ1-1 | TRBV9 | CASSPTRGTEAFF | TGTGCCAGCAGCCCGACGCGAGGCACTGAAGCTTTCTTT
TRBD1 | - | 14 | TRBJ2-3 | TRBV10-3 | CAIRKGQGTDTQYF | TGTGCCATCAGGAAGGGACAGGGGACAGATACGCAGTATTTT
- | - | 14 | TRBJ2-1 | TRBV12-2 | CASRRSRGQNEQFF | TGTGCAAGTCGCCGATCCCGAGGGCAAAATGAGCAGTTCTTC
TRBD2 | - | 14 | TRBJ2-3 | TRBV9 | CASSVAGDADTQYF | TGTGCCAGCAGCGTGGCGGGGGACGCAGATACGCAGTATTTT
- | - | 16 | TRBJ2-2 | TRBV6-5 | CASSYGRTGNTGELFF | TGTGCCAGCAGTTACGGGAGGACAGGGAACACCGGGGAGCTGTTTTTT
- | - | 14 | TRBJ2-2 | TRBV5-1 | CASSPSAVTGELFF | TGCGCCAGCAGCCCGTCGGCGGTAACCGGGGAGCTGTTTTTT
- | - | 13 | TRBJ1-2 | TRBV2 | CASIPGALDGYTF | TGTGCCAGCATCCCAGGGGCTCTCGATGGCTACACCTTC
- | - | 14 | TRBJ2-2 | TRBV7-3 | CASSPQGNTGELFF | TGTGCCAGCAGCCCACAGGGAAACACCGGGGAGCTGTTTTTT
TRBD2 | - | 15 | TRBJ2-5 | TRBV15 | CATSGRGADQETQYF | TGTGCCACCAGCGGGCGGGGGGCCGACCAAGAGACCCAGTACTTC
TRBD1 | - | 13 | TRBJ1-6 | TRBV7-9 | CASSGRDRAPLHF | TGTGCCAGCAGCGGGAGGGACAGGGCCCCTCTCCACTTT
TRBD1 | - | 13 | TRBJ1-2 | TRBV6-5 | CASRPQGGSGYTF | TGTGCCAGCAGGCCACAGGGGGGGTCCGGCTACACCTTC
- | - | 17 | TRBJ1-1 | TRBV28 | CASSSSPVGLRDTEAFF | TGTGCCAGCAGCTCATCTCCTGTGGGGCTTCGGGACACTGAAGCTTTCTTT
- | - | 15 | TRBJ2-3 | TRBV7-2 | CASSLVSSDPDTQYF | TGTGCCAGCAGCTTAGTGTCTAGCGACCCAGATACGCAGTATTTT
TRBD2 | - | 15 | TRBJ2-7 | TRBV7-2 | CASSFGLAEGNEQYF | TGTGCCAGCAGCTTTGGACTAGCGGAGGGGAACGAGCAGTACTTC
TRBD1 | - | 16 | TRBJ1-1 | TRBV6-5 | CASSYLLDRGKTEAFF | TGTGCCAGCAGTTACTTACTCGACAGGGGCAAGACTGAAGCTTTCTTT
TRBD2 | - | 15 | TRBJ2-3 | TRBV7-2 | CASSLVAGAGDTQYF | TGTGCCAGCAGCTTAGTAGCGGGGGCGGGGGATACGCAGTATTTT
TRBD1 | - | 17 | TRBJ1-1 | TRBV18 | CASSPFSGQGGKGEAFF | TGTGCCAGCTCACCCTTTTCCGGACAGGGGGGAAAGGGTGAAGCTTTCTTT